The clone carrying this TCR beta chain was observed once. Its specificity is not known. These data belong to a study of cytomegalovirus exposure and HLA in healthy donors. Germline lookup yields CDR1 SEHNR and CDR2 FQNEAQ (reference sequence). V lost 2 bases and J lost 5; bases outside the gene matches: 9. This CDR3 contains 17 residues. Vbeta (60) and Jbeta (13) primers were used in the PCR. The repertoire was sequenced with immunoSEQ multiplex PCR; TCRdb's copy has only in-frame clones and lacks some. The sample lists 150,000 or so clones; more than 60% were seen once. Whole-study results and caveats: It was shown in a later analysis that HLA-associated TCR beta chains were more clonally expanded than other, equally common chains. A later analysis reportedly identified an Asian-associated ancestry cluster as carrying fewer N-insertions than the approximately 730-donor mean. Later analysis suggested links between common viral pathogens and several top significant clusters.

Sequenced material: PBMCs. The chain is built from TRBV7-9 and TRBJ2-2; 9 bases line up with TRBD2. This clonotype was obtained from a man aged 30-40 years in good health and CMV-seropositive. CDR3 nucleotides: TGTGCCAGCAGCTTACTAATTAGCGGGAGAGTTACCGGGGAGCTGTTTTTT. Its protein is CASSLLISGRVTGELFF.